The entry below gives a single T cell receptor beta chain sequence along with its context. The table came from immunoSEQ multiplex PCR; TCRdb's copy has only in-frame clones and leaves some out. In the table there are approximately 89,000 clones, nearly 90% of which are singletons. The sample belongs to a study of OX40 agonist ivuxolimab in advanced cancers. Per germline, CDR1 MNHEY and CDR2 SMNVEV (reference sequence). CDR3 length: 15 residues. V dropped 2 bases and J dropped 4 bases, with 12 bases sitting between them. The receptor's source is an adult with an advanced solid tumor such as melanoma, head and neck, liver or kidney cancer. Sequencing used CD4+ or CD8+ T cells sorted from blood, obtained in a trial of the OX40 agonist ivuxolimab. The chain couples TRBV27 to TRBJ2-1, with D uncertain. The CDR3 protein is CASSLRLPSYNEQFF. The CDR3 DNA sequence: TGTGCCAGCAGTTTAAGGCTGCCCTCGTACAATGAGCAGTTCTTC.